This T cell receptor beta chain was sequenced during a study of early stage breast cancer tumors. Across the study: Of around 15 invasive breast tumors, twelve were hormone receptor-positive, HER2-negative. The ER+/PR+/HER2- tumors included roughly eight ductal and a handful of lobular carcinomas. Each sample averaged approximately 10-fold read coverage.

Produced via immunoSEQ multiplex PCR; TCRdb's table is partial and in-frame only. The repertoire consists of about 72,000 clones, with 65% to 85% occurring once and the leading ten covering under 4%. Germline V gene sequence: CDR1 SGDLS, CDR2 YYNGEE. The CDR3 has 16 residues. V lost 0 bases and J 0 bases, leaving 10 bases between the germline ends. This receptor was identified in a person between 60 and 70 years old with breast cancer. The chain carries TRBV9 and TRBJ2-1, with D possibly TRBD2 on 6 matching bases. The sequenced sample consisted of blood. CDR3 sequence (DNA): TGTGCCAGCAGCGTAGATTCCGGGAGCTCCTACAATGAGCAGTTCTTC. This gives the protein CASSVDSGSSYNEQFF.